This TCR beta chain was sequenced for a study of spatial heterogeneity in lung cancer. V shed 4 bases, J shed 3 bases, and the junction held 5 bases outside the gene matches. The CDR3 totals 14 residues. Germline V gene data show CDR1 as WNHNN and CDR2 as SYGVQD (reference sequence). The sample's time point: sample taken at primary tumor resection. This clonotype has just a few counts. One entry per CDR3 protein results from TCRdb running MiXCR on the 5' RACE reads. This table holds tens of thousands of distinct CDR3 sequences, approximately 5% found once. This clonotype originated in a male donor with early-stage non-small cell lung cancer. The chain joins TRBV10-1 to TRBJ2-5, with 7 nucleotides matching TRBD2. This specimen consisted of PBMCs, obtained at surgery. As DNA, the CDR3 is TGCGCCAGCAGTGGTGGGAGGGCCGAAGAGACCCAGTACTTC. Translating gives CASSGGRAEETQYF.